Presented here are 2 T cell receptor beta chains from one specimen sequenced in a study of beta chain features in type 1 diabetes. Study findings and constraints: Type 1 diabetes patients had moderately but significantly shorter TCRB CDR3s in all four CD4+ subsets.

Their antigens remain unidentified. The whole isolated RNA underwent reverse transcription, so sequencing captured expressed TCRB transcripts. Produced via immunoSEQ multiplex PCR; TCRdb's table is partial and in-frame only. Of about 340,000 clones listed, less than 15% were seen once; the top ten hold over 0.014%. The sequenced material came from naive CD4+ T cells from blood. The receptors stem from a woman aged 18-29 years with type 1 diabetes.

The chain couples TRBV27 to TRBJ2-7, with D perhaps matching TRBD1 (6 bases). V gave up 5 bases and J gave up 3 bases, with 14 bases separating them. The germline V gene has CDR1 MNHEY and CDR2 SMNVEV (reference sequence). The CDR3 is made up of 14 amino acids. The CDR3 DNA is TGTGCCAGCAGTAGGCCAGGGGCACTCTACGAGCAGTACTTC. This gives the protein CASSRPGALYEQYF.

The rearrangement links TRBV11-2 to TRBJ2-7; TRBD2 matches at 7 bases. Germline V gene data show CDR1 as SGHAT and CDR2 as FQNNGV. The ends lost 5 bases at V and 6 bases at J; junction bases unmatched: 4. The CDR3 contains 12 residues. The CDR3 protein is CASSPPGGEQYV. In nucleotides, the CDR3 is TGTGCCAGCAGCCCACCGGGGGGCGAGCAGTACGTC.